Listed here is a single TCR beta chain. The sample comes from a study of blood T cell repertoires in COVID-19. Across the whole study: T cells, B-cell-depleted T cells, or PBMCs provided the cDNA or gDNA that served as material.

Only in-frame clones appear in the TCRdb table, and some are missing; sequencing was by immunoSEQ multiplex PCR. This sample has under 150,000 clones, with 65% to 85% found just once. The specimen was peripheral blood. The TCR comes from a woman in her fifties or sixties with acute or convalescent COVID-19.

Here the CDR3 reads CASSLHGTTMSTDTQYF. For the CDR3, the DNA is TGTGCCAGCAGCCTCCACGGGACAACTATGAGTACAGATACGCAGTATTTT. The V gene is TRBV9, the J gene TRBJ2-3; TRBD1 is a possible D gene (6 bases). This CDR3 is built from 17 residues. V was pared by 4 bases and J by 3 bases, with 21 bases between. The germline CDR1 and CDR2 sequences are SGDLS and YYNGEE.